The present T cell receptor beta chain was sequenced within a study of shared clonotypes between healthy human individuals. Study findings and constraints: Few donors restricted represented genetic and exposure-history diversity.

Deletions cut 0 bases from V and 3 bases from J, with 13 bases between. The CDR3 totals 16 residues. Germline V lookup: CDR1 SGHRS, CDR2 YFSETQ. Comments on this clone: Its antigen is unknown.

Investigators spread the genomic DNA of each subset evenly over several immunoSEQ plates. Clones were sequenced by immunoSEQ multiplex PCR, and TCRdb holds only the in-frame ones, with some missing. The table records hundreds of thousands of clones, roughly 79% of them present only once. The sequence came from a woman in her thirties or forties in good health. Some clones in this sample may be carry-over from other donors' samples. The chain recombines TRBV5-1 with TRBJ2-1; D is tentatively TRBD1 or TRBD2 (6 bases each). Sequencing used PBMCs. The CDR3 here is CASSLDREAHYNEQFF. The CDR3 DNA reads TGCGCCAGCAGCTTGGACAGGGAGGCTCACTACAATGAGCAGTTCTTC. Full variable domain (remainder filled in from reference TRBV5-1 and TRBJ2-1): KAGVTQTPRYLIKTRGQQVTLSCSPISGHRSVSWYQQTPGQGLQFLFEYFSETQRNKGNFPGRFSGRQFSNSRSEMNVSTLELGDSALYLCASSLDREAHYNEQFFGPGTRLTVL.